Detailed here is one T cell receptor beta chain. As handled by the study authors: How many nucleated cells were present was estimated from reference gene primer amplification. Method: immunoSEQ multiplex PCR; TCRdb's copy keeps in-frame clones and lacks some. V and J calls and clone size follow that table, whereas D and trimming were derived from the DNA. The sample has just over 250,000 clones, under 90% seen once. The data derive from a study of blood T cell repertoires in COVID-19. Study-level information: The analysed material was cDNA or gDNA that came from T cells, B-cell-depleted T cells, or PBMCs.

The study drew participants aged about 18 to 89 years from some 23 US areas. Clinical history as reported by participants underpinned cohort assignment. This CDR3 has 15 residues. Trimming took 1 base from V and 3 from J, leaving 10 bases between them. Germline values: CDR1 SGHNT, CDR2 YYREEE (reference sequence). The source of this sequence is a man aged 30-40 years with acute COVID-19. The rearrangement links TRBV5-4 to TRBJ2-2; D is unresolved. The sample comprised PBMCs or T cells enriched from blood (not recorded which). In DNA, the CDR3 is TGTGCCAGCAGCTTGAATCCAGATTACACCGGGGAGCTGTTTTTT. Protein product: CASSLNPDYTGELFF.